This T cell receptor (beta chain) was identified during a study of blood T cell repertoires in COVID-19. Study overall: From the United States, Italy and Spain came samples of acute and convalescent COVID-19. T cells, B-cell-depleted T cells, or PBMCs provided the cDNA or gDNA that served as material.

In the authors' methods: Amplifying reference gene primers gave estimates of nucleated cell counts. Assay: immunoSEQ multiplex PCR; the TCRdb copy retains only in-frame clones and omits some. The DNA gave D and trimming, while V, J and clone size come from that table. Of 100,000 to 150,000 clones in the sample, about 88% were seen once. This sequence originates from a woman aged 80 or over with acute or convalescent COVID-19. Source material: peripheral blood.

CDR3 sequence (DNA): TGTGCCAGCAGCTCTAGCGGGGGGGCCGAGGAGACCCAGTACTTC. Amino acids: CASSSSGGAEETQYF. The chain is built from TRBV7-2 and TRBJ2-5, with 12 bases matching TRBD2. The J segment lost 5 bases and the V segment lost 4 bases, leaving 5 bases of the junction unmatched. Germline V lookup: CDR1 SGHTA, CDR2 FQGNSA. The CDR3 runs to 15 residues.